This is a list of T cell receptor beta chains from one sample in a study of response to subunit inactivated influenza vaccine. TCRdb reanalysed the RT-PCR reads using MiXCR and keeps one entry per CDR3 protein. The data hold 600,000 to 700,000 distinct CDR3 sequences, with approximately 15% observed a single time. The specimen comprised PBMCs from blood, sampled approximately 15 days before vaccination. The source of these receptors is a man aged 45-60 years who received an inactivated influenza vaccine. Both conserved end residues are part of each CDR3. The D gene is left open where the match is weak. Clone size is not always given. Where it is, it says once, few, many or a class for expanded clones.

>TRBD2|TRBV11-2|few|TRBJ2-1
TGTGCCAGCAGCTTAGGCCGCTGGACTAGCGGGGACAATGAGCAGTTCTTC
CASSLGRWTSGDNEQFF
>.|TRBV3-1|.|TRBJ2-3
TGTGCCAGCAGAAGTGAATACGGGGGAAGCACAGATACGCAGTATTTT
CASRSEYGGSTDTQYF
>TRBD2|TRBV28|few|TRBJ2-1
TGTGCCAGCAGGCGGCCGGGACTAGCGGTAAACAATGAGCAGTTCTTC
CASRRPGLAVNNEQFF
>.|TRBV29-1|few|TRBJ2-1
TGCAGCGTTGACTGCCAGAGCTCCTACAATGAGCAGTTCTTC
CSVDCQSSYNEQFF
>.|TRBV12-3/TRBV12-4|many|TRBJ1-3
TGTGCCAGCAGTTTAACCGAGGGAGGAAACACCATATATTTT
CASSLTEGGNTIYF
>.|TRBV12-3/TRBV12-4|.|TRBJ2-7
TGTGCCAGCGGCCCGGACTACTCCTACGAGCAGTACTTC
CASGPDYSYEQYF
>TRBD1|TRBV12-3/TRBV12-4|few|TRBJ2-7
TGTGCCAGCGGAAACAGGGGGCGAGGTCACGAGCAGTACTTC
CASGNRGRGHEQYF
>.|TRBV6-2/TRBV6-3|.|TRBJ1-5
TGTGCCAGCTGCCCCCAGCGCGATCAGCCCCAGCATTTT
CASCPQRDQPQHF
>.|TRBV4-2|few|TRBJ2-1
TGTGCCAGCAGCCAAGAGGGGACCAGAGGATTTGAGCAGTTCTTC
CASSQEGTRGFEQFF
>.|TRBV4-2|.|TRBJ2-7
TGTGCCAGCAGCCAAGAGACGCGGATCTCCTACGAGCAGTACTTC
CASSQETRISYEQYF
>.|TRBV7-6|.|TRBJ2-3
TGTGACAGCATCAAGGAGTCGGGCACAGATACGCAGTATTTT
CDSIKESGTDTQYF
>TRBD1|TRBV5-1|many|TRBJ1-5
TGCGCCAGCAGCTCCAGCGCGACAGGGGTCCAGCCCCAGCATTTT
CASSSSATGVQPQHF
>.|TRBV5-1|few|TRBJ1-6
TGCGCCAGCAGCTTGGCCTTTGAGGTTTCACCCCTCCACTTT
CASSLAFEVSPLHF
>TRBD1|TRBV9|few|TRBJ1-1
TGTGCCAGCAGCCCTTGGACAGGGGGCAACACTGAAGCTTTCTTT
CASSPWTGGNTEAFF
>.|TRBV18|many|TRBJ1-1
TGTGCCAGCAGCCCGACACGGAACACTGAAGCTTTCTTT
CASSPTRNTEAFF
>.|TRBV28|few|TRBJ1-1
TGTGCCAGCAGTTCAGGGGTGGGACAACGGGGAACTGAAGCTTTCTTT
CASSSGVGQRGTEAFF
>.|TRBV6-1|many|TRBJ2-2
TGTGCCAGCAGTGACAATTCCCCACAGGGGAACACCGGGGAGCTGTTTTTT
CASSDNSPQGNTGELFF
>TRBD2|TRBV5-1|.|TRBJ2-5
TGCGCCAGCAGCTCGGGTAGCGGGACCCAAGAGACCCAGTACTTC
CASSSGSGTQETQYF
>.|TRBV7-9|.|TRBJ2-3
TGTGCCAGCAGCTTACCGAAAAGCACAGATACGCAGTATTTT
CASSLPKSTDTQYF
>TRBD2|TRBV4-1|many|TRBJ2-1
TGCGCCAGCAGCCAAGATTTAGCGGGGGGGTACAATGAGCAGTTCTTC
CASSQDLAGGYNEQFF
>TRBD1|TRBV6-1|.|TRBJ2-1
TGTGCCAGCAGTGGGGGACAGGGCCCCTACAATGAGCAGTTCTTC
CASSGGQGPYNEQFF
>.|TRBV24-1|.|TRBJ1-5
TGTGCCACCATTCCCGACGGCAATCAGCCCCAGCATTTT
CATIPDGNQPQHF
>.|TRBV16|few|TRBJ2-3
TGTGCCAGCAGCCATGGAACCACAGATACGCAGTATTTT
CASSHGTTDTQYF
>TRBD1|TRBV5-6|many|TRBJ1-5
TGTGCCAGCAGTTCCGGGACAGGCTCCAATCAGCCCCAGCATTTT
CASSSGTGSNQPQHF
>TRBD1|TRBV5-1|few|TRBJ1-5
TGCGCCAGCAGCGTCGACACAGGGGTCCCTTATAGCAATCAGCCCCAGCATTTT
CASSVDTGVPYSNQPQHF
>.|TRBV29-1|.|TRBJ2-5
TGCAGCGTTCGGGGGAGGGGGATTGAGACCCAGTACTTC
CSVRGRGIETQYF
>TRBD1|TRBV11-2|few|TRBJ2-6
TGTGCCAGCAGCTTAAGACCGGGACAGGGCTACGGGGCCAACGTCCTGACTTTC
CASSLRPGQGYGANVLTF
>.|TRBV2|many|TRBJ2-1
TGTGCCAGCAGTGACGAGTCTCCCCATGAGCAGTTCTTC
CASSDESPHEQFF
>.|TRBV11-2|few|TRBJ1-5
TGTGCCAGCAGCCCCGGGTGGCAGGGGAATCAGCCCCAGCATTTT
CASSPGWQGNQPQHF
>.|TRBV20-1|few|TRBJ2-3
TGCAGTGCTAGAGAGAGGGCCGGGAGCACAGATACGCAGTATTTT
CSARERAGSTDTQYF
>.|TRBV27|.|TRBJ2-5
TGTGCCAGCAGTTTGGGCCTCAAACAAGAGACCCAGTACTTC
CASSLGLKQETQYF
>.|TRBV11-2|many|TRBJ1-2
TGTGCCAGCAGCTCTGGCGGGGAAGGGGGCTACACCTTC
CASSSGGEGGYTF
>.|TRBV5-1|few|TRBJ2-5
TGCGCCAGCAGTCAGGAGTACCAAGAGACCCAGTACTTC
CASSQEYQETQYF
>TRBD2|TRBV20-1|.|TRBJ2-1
TGCAGTGCCGCTGAGACTAGCGGGGGGGATGGGCAGTTCTTC
CSAAETSGGDGQFF
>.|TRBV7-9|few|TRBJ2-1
TGTGCCAGCAGCTTTGAGGGAGGCTACAATGAGCAGTTCTTC
CASSFEGGYNEQFF
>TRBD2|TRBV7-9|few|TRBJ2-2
TGTGCCAGCAGCCGACCGGGGGGGCGAACCGGGGAGCTGTTTTTT
CASSRPGGRTGELFF
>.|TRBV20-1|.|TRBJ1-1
TGCAGTGCTAGATCCAGGACCTCTCTGAACACTGAAGCTTTCTTT
CSARSRTSLNTEAFF
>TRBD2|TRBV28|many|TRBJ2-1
TGTGCCACCGAGCCAGCGGGAGAGGGCAATGAGCAGTTCTTC
CATEPAGEGNEQFF
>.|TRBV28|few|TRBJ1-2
TGTGCCAGCAGACCCACGGACGTAGCTAACTATGGCTACACCTTC
CASRPTDVANYGYTF
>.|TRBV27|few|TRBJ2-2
TGTGCCAGCAGAAGCACTAGCCGGGGGAACACCGGGGAGCTGTTTTTT
CASRSTSRGNTGELFF
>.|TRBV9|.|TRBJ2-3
TGTGCCAGCAGCGTTACCGGGGCGGATACGCAGTATTTT
CASSVTGADTQYF
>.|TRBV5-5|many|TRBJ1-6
TGTGCCAGCAGCTGGGACTATAATTCACCCCTCCACTTT
CASSWDYNSPLHF
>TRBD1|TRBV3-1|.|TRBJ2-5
TGTGCCAGCAGCCAAGCCGGGACAGGAATCCAAGAGACCCAGTACTTC
CASSQAGTGIQETQYF
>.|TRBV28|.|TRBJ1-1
TGTGCCAGCACCCTTGGGAGAAACACTGAAGCTTTCTTT
CASTLGRNTEAFF
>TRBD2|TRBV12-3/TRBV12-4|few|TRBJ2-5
TGTGCCAGCAGTTTCCCAGCGGGGGGGCAAGAGACCCAGTACTTC
CASSFPAGGQETQYF
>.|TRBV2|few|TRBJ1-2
TGTGCCAGCAGTGATATGGCGGGCGGTGGCTACACCTTC
CASSDMAGGGYTF
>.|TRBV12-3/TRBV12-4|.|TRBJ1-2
TGTGCCAGTCGACGGGCCATTGTCGATGGCTACACCTTC
CASRRAIVDGYTF
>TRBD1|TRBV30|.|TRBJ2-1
TGTGCCTGGAGTGACCGGGACAGGGGAATCTTC
CAWSDRDRGIF
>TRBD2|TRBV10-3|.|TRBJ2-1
TGTGCCATCAGTGTGTCGGGGGGGACCTACAATGAGCGGTTCTTC
CAISVSGGTYNERFF
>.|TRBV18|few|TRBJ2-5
TGTGCCAGCTCACCGCTCCAACAGAAGGAGACCCAGTACTTC
CASSPLQQKETQYF
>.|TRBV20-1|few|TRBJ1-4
TGCAGTGCTGAAGGCCGGGACTCCGCCTTAGAAAAACTGTTTTTT
CSAEGRDSALEKLFF
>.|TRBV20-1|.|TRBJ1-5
TGCAGTGCTAGAGACCCTGCCCGAGTTCAGCCCCAGCATTTT
CSARDPARVQPQHF
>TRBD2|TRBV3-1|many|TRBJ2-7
TGTGCCACCTCCCGGGTGGCGGGAGAAGGCCCCTACGAGCAGTACTTC
CATSRVAGEGPYEQYF